One sample yielded the 7 T cell receptor beta chains listed below, sequenced in a study of blood T cell repertoires in COVID-19. Produced via immunoSEQ multiplex PCR; TCRdb's table is partial and in-frame only. The table shows roughly 300,000 clones, with about 87% occurring only once. The sample was peripheral blood. These TCRs come from a woman in her forties or fifties who had recovered from COVID-19.

This clone was detected a few times. The J gene is TRBJ1-5, the V gene TRBV7-7, with D uncertain. The CDR3 contains 14 residues. The V gene's germline CDR1 is SSHAT and CDR2 FNYEAQ (reference sequence). Trimming left V 7 bases short and J 0 bases short, with 10 bases between. The CDR3 loop is CASTARDSNQPQHF. The CDR3, as DNA: TGTGCCAGCACGGCGAGGGATAGCAATCAGCCCCAGCATTTT.

This chain links TRBV15 with TRBJ2-7; D is possibly TRBD1 (6 bases). This CDR3 is built from 13 residues. Between the trimmed V and J ends, which lost 3 bases and 5 bases, there was a span of 11 bases. CDR1 and CDR2 from the germline V gene are LNHNV and YYDKDF (reference sequence). In DNA form, the CDR3 reads TGTGCCACCAGCAGCGGACACAGGGACGAGCAGTACTTC. Translating gives CATSSGHRDEQYF.

V usage is TRBV19 and J usage is TRBJ2-1; TRBD2 is a possible D gene (6 bases). Trimming pared 6 bases from V and 8 bases from J, leaving 11 bases between. CDR3 length equals 12 residues. Per germline, CDR1 LNHDA and CDR2 SQIVND (reference sequence). The CDR3 reads CASSPEGHEQFF. CDR3 DNA sequence: TGTGCCAGTAGCCCGGAGGGACATGAGCAGTTCTTC.

The gene calls are TRBV7-2 and TRBJ1-5; possibly TRBD1 for D (5 bases). CDR1 SGHTA and CDR2 FQGNSA come from the germline V gene. V was clipped by 2 bases and J by 1 base, with 9 bases between them. CDR3 length: 15 residues. CDR3 amino acids: CASSLNRGSNQPQHF. The CDR3, as DNA: TGTGCCAGCAGCTTAAATAGGGGAAGCAATCAGCCCCAGCATTTT.

In this sample, this clone turned up once. The rearrangement uses TRBV4-3 and TRBJ1-1; TRBD1 agrees at 11 bases. J gave up 3 bases and V 0 bases, and 9 bases lay outside the gene matches. CDR1 is LGHNA, CDR2 YSLEER, per germline. CDR3 length: 18 residues. In nucleotides, the CDR3 is TGCGCCAGCAGCCAAGATTCTTTCGTGGGACAGGGGGACACTGAAGCTTTCTTT. It yields the protein CASSQDSFVGQGDTEAFF.

V and J are TRBV6-5 and TRBJ1-2; D possibly corresponds to TRBD1 (5 bases). Deletions cut 3 bases from V and 6 bases from J, with 11 bases between. In germline, CDR1 is MNHEY, CDR2 SVGAGI. The CDR3 has 13 amino acids. In DNA, the CDR3 is TGTGCCAGCAGTTATAGGGCAGGGCATGGCTACACCTTC. Encoded protein: CASSYRAGHGYTF.

V gene TRBV30 combines with J gene TRBJ1-2; unclear D gene. Germline CDR1 reads GTSNPN; CDR2 reads SVGIG (reference sequence). V shed 2 bases and J shed 6 bases, with 7 bases lying between them. This CDR3 is 11 amino acids long. CDR3: CAWSKRDGYTF. The DNA of the CDR3 is TGTGCCTGGAGTAAGAGGGATGGCTACACCTTC.